This entry lists 30 T cell receptor beta chains sequenced from one sample in a study of human T cells and chemical hapten exposure. TCRdb passed the RACE reads through MiXCR, listing each CDR3 protein once. Of 65,000 to 80,000 distinct CDR3 sequences detected, over 6.5% appear once; the ten largest clones hold roughly 1.5%. Time point noted: healthy volunteer bleed at 6 weeks. Total RNA was extracted from unfractionated whole blood. The material sequenced was whole blood. The receptors were gathered from a male donor in good health. Some clones in this sample may be carry-over from other donors' samples.

This chain connects TRBV29-1 to TRBJ1-2; TRBD1 matches at 7 bases. Germline assignment: CDR1 SQVTM and CDR2 ANQGSEA. The length of the CDR3 is 14 residues. Trimming removed 0 bases from V and 2 bases from J; junction bases left unmatched: 3. CDR3 DNA: TGCAGCGTTGAAGAACAGGGGAACAACTATGGCTACACCTTC. Its translation is CSVEEQGNNYGYTF. Drawing the rest from reference TRBV29-1 and TRBJ1-2, the complete variable domain is SAVISQKPSRDICQRGTSLTIQCQVDSQVTMMFWYRQQPGQSLTLIATANQGSEATYESGFVIDKFPISRPNLTFSTLTVSNMSPEDSSIYLCSVEEQGNNYGYTFGSGTRLTVV.

In its sample, this clonotype was seen a few times. V and J are TRBV5-4 and TRBJ1-1; D might be TRBD1 (5 bases). The CDR3 consists of 15 residues. V dropped 0 bases and J dropped 1 base, with 10 bases sitting between them. Germline CDR1 and CDR2: SGHNT and YYREEE (reference sequence). The DNA of the CDR3 is TGTGCCAGCAGCTTGGCCGGGGGATGGAACACTGAAGCTTTCTTT. Amino acid sequence: CASSLAGGWNTEAFF.

The DNA of the CDR3 is TGTGCCAGCAGCTCTCCCGGGACAGTCGCTGGAAACACCATATATTTT. It yields the protein CASSSPGTVAGNTIYF. The chain has TRBV7-9 and TRBJ1-3; 7 positions match TRBD1. Per germline, CDR1 SEHNR and CDR2 FQNEAQ (reference sequence). J was trimmed by 2 bases and V by 4 bases; bases with no gene match: 8. The CDR3 spans 16 residues.

This clonotype was counted a few times. The chain joins TRBV6-2 or TRBV6-3 to TRBJ1-2; D is possibly TRBD1 (6 bases). The CDR3 is 13 residues long. CDR1 and CDR2 (germline): MNHEY, SVGEGT. Trimming cost V 4 bases and J 5 bases, with 11 bases left between them. This chain's CDR3 is CASSLPDSYGYTF. In nucleotides, the CDR3 is TGTGCCAGCAGTTTGCCGGACAGTTATGGCTACACCTTC.

The sample holds a few counts of this clonotype. The chain joins TRBV6-1 to TRBJ1-5, with D hard to call. V was trimmed by 1 base and J by 4 bases, leaving 14 bases between them. The CDR3 runs 16 residues. Germline CDR1 is MNHNS and CDR2 is SASEGT. The DNA of the CDR3 is TGTGCCAGCAGTGAAGTTAGGACCGCTCGAAATCAGCCCCAGCATTTT. It yields the protein CASSEVRTARNQPQHF.

This clonotype showed up just a few times. This chain uses TRBV10-3 with TRBJ1-1; 7 bases line up with TRBD1. V gave up 3 bases and J gave up 11 bases; unmatched junction bases: 6. Germline CDR1 reads ENHRY; CDR2 reads SYGVKD. The CDR3 extends over 12 amino acids. The CDR3 is CAISDLTGMAFF. The DNA for the CDR3 is TGTGCCATCAGTGACTTGACAGGGATGGCTTTCTTT.

This clonotype was found a few times. The chain recombines TRBV6-5 with TRBJ2-6; 12 bases match TRBD1. V shed 5 bases and J 4 bases; nucleotides not matched to a gene: 6. Germline-derived CDR1 and CDR2 are MNHEY and SVGAGI. This CDR3 has 17 amino acids. Written as DNA, the CDR3 is TGTGCCAGCAGTCAAGGGACAGGGGGCGCCGGGGCCAACGTCCTGACTTTC. This codes for CASSQGTGGAGANVLTF.

The gene calls are TRBV29-1 and TRBJ2-1, with 12 nucleotides matching TRBD2. CDR1 SQVTM and CDR2 ANQGSEA come from the germline V gene. The CDR3 runs to 15 residues. V shed 3 bases and J 7 bases; nucleotides not matched to a gene: 7. The CDR3, as DNA: TGCAGCGTTGACGGACTAGCGGGACGTATTAATGAGCAGTTCTTC. Residues: CSVDGLAGRINEQFF.

The chain couples TRBV27 to TRBJ2-3; 8 positions match TRBD1. The CDR3 contains 15 residues. The V gene end was trimmed by 2 bases and the J gene end by 1 base; junction bases not matched to a gene: 2. The V gene's germline CDR1 is MNHEY and CDR2 SMNVEV (reference sequence). CDR3 sequence reads: CASSLMTGGTDTQYF. CDR3 nucleotide sequence: TGTGCCAGCAGTTTAATGACAGGGGGCACAGATACGCAGTATTTT.

This clonotype was seen a handful of times. The rearrangement links TRBV11-2 to TRBJ2-5, with 7 bases identical to TRBD1. The CDR3 runs 15 residues. Per germline, CDR1 SGHAT and CDR2 FQNNGV. J lost 4 bases, V lost 4 bases, and 9 bases had no gene match. CDR3 residues: CASSSLRQGGETQYF. The CDR3 region has the DNA TGTGCCAGCAGCTCCCTTAGACAGGGTGGAGAGACCCAGTACTTC.

Many counts were recorded for this clonotype. V is TRBV10-3 and J is TRBJ1-5; D is possibly TRBD1 (6 bases). Per the germline V gene, CDR1 is ENHRY and CDR2 is SYGVKD. V lost 6 bases and J 9 bases, leaving 21 bases between the germline ends. This CDR3 region has 15 residues. CDR3 nucleotides: TGTGCCATCAGCTATAATTCAGGGGCGGGCGCGCCCCAGCATTTT. Translating it yields CAISYNSGAGAPQHF.

The chain carries TRBV18 and TRBJ2-3; 7 nucleotides agree with TRBD1. Looked up from germline, CDR1 is KGHSH and CDR2 is LQKENI. The length of the CDR3 is 15 residues. V was pared by 3 bases and J by 1 base, with 4 bases of the junction left unmatched. As DNA, the CDR3 is TGTGCCAGCTCACCGGGACAGATCGGCACAGATACGCAGTATTTT. As protein: CASSPGQIGTDTQYF. The full variable domain, completed using reference TRBV18 and TRBJ2-3, is NAGVMQNPRHLVRRRGQEARLRCSPMKGHSHVYWYRQLPEEGLKFMVYLQKENIIDESGMPKERFSAEFPKEGPSILRIQQVVRGDSAAYFCASSPGQIGTDTQYFGPGTRLTVL.

The chain recombines TRBV7-9 with TRBJ2-5, with TRBD2 matching over 7 bases. CDR3 length: 15 residues. Germline CDR1 reads SEHNR; CDR2 reads FQNEAQ (reference sequence). The junction had 6 bases not matched to a gene; V was cut back by 5 bases and J by 0 bases. The DNA of the CDR3 is TGTGCCAGCAGCCATAAAGGGACTAACCAAGAGACCCAGTACTTC. It translates to CASSHKGTNQETQYF.

This clonotype was recorded at least ten times. This rearrangement joins TRBV25-1 to TRBJ2-3, with 7 nucleotides matching TRBD1. The ends lost 7 bases at V and 2 bases at J; junction bases unmatched: 9. CDR3 size: 15 residues. Germline V gene lookup returns CDR1 MGHDK and CDR2 SYGVNS. CDR3 amino acids: CASTPGTESTDTQYF. CDR3 bases: TGTGCCAGCACCCCAGGGACAGAATCCACAGATACGCAGTATTTT.

This clonotype was counted ten times or more. The V and J genes are TRBV6-6 and TRBJ2-7, with TRBD1 identical over 8 bases. The CDR3 has 17 amino acids. Trimming took 0 bases from V and 4 from J; bases not matched to a gene: 11. CDR1 is MNHNY and CDR2 is SVGAGI in the germline V gene (reference sequence). CDR3 bases: TGTGCCAGCAGTTACTCGGACAGGGTATATCTAAGGTACGAGCAGTACTTC. Its translation is CASSYSDRVYLRYEQYF.

This clonotype was seen only a few times. The chain carries TRBV3-1 and TRBJ1-1, with 12 nucleotides matching TRBD1. The CDR3 runs to 15 residues. The germline gives CDR1 LGHDT, CDR2 YNNKEL (reference sequence). V lost 4 bases to trimming and J lost 6 bases; unmatched junction nucleotides: 6. In nucleotides, the CDR3 is TGTGCCAGCAGCCCGTCCGGGACAGGGGGCTCTGAAGCTTTCTTT. Its protein product is CASSPSGTGGSEAFF.

This clonotype turned up a few times. As DNA, the CDR3 is TGTGCCAGCAGTTACTCTGAGGCTCCAACTAATGAAAAACTGTTTTTT. Translating it yields CASSYSEAPTNEKLFF. V gene TRBV6-5 combines with J gene TRBJ1-4; D not resolved. The V gene's germline CDR1 is MNHEY and CDR2 SVGAGI. This CDR3 region has 16 residues. V lost 0 bases and J 0 bases, leaving 8 bases between the germline ends.

A few counts support this clonotype. The rearrangement links TRBV7-2 to TRBJ2-1; 8 bases fit TRBD2. This CDR3 spans 14 amino acids. V dropped 2 bases and J dropped 10; count of bases not matched to a gene: 7. Looked up from germline, CDR1 is SGHTA and CDR2 is FQGNSA. CDR3: CASSLLAGLGEQFF. CDR3 coding DNA: TGTGCCAGCAGCTTACTAGCGGGCCTAGGAGAGCAGTTCTTC.

This chain joins TRBV5-1 and TRBJ2-5, with D possibly matching TRBD1 (5 bases). This CDR3 has 14 amino acids. Germline V gene data show CDR1 as SGHRS and CDR2 as YFSETQ. V shed 0 bases and J shed 4 bases, with 10 bases lying between them. For the CDR3, the DNA is TGCGCCAGCAGCTTGGTTGGGGCTCGAGAGACCCAGTACTTC. Translation: CASSLVGARETQYF.

The chain links TRBV7-2 to TRBJ1-3; D unclear. V gave up 3 bases and J gave up 0 bases, with 6 bases separating them. This CDR3 has 14 residues. Germline-derived CDR1 and CDR2 are SGHTA and FQGNSA. The CDR3 reads CASSFSSSGNTIYF. In nucleotides, the CDR3 is TGTGCCAGCAGCTTTTCGAGCTCTGGAAACACCATATATTTT. The full variable domain, with the rest looked up from reference TRBV7-2 and TRBJ1-3, is GAGVSQSPSNKVTEKGKDVELRCDPISGHTALYWYRQSLGQGLEFLIYFQGNSAPDKSGLPSDRFSAERTGGSVSTLTIQRTQQEDSAVYLCASSFSSSGNTIYFGEGSWLTVV.

CDR3 bases: TGCAGTGCTCCACGACTAGCGGGAACAGATACGCAGTATTTT. As protein: CSAPRLAGTDTQYF. The chain employs TRBV20-1 and TRBJ2-3; 11 bases align to TRBD2. V shed 5 bases and J 3 bases; nucleotides not matched to a gene: 4. This CDR3 spans 14 amino acids. From germline, CDR1 is DFQATT and CDR2 SNEGSKA (reference sequence).

The sample holds a few counts of this clonotype. The chain has TRBV7-6 and TRBJ2-5, with D possibly being TRBD2 (5 bases). The CDR3 length is 17 residues. The V and J ends lost 2 bases and 2 bases respectively, with 18 bases between them. Germline loops: CDR1 SGHVS, CDR2 FNYEAQ. CDR3 nucleotides: TGTGCCAGCAGCTTACGGAGAGGGCGATCGATTCAAGAGACCCAGTACTTC. Translated, it gives CASSLRRGRSIQETQYF.

The V gene is TRBV7-2, the J gene TRBJ1-1; TRBD1 is a possible D gene (6 bases). Germline CDR1 and CDR2: SGHTA and FQGNSA. Deletions cut 4 bases from V and 5 bases from J, with 20 bases between. The CDR3 totals 16 residues. The CDR3 DNA sequence: TGTGCCAGCAGCTCCATATCTCAGGGGAGGGGTACTGAAGCTTTCTTT. As protein: CASSSISQGRGTEAFF.

This clonotype was observed at least ten times. V usage is TRBV18 and J usage is TRBJ2-1; 10 bases match TRBD1. Unmatched junction bases numbered 4, after V lost 2 bases and J lost 3 bases. The CDR3 has 16 residues. CDR1 KGHSH and CDR2 LQKENI come from the germline V gene. The CDR3 region is CASSPFGQGDYNEQFF. DNA of the CDR3: TGTGCCAGCTCACCATTCGGACAGGGGGACTACAATGAGCAGTTCTTC.

There are a few counts of this clonotype. This rearrangement joins TRBV7-9 to TRBJ2-2; 7 positions agree with TRBD1. CDR3 length: 16 amino acids. Germline V lookup: CDR1 SEHNR, CDR2 FQNEAQ (reference sequence). The V gene end was trimmed by 4 bases and the J gene end by 2 bases; junction bases not matched to a gene: 7. CDR3 residues: CASSYPRDSNTGELFF. The DNA for the CDR3 is TGTGCCAGCAGCTACCCCCGGGACAGCAACACCGGGGAGCTGTTTTTT.

The chain joins TRBV12-3 or TRBV12-4 to TRBJ2-5; 8 bases are a match to TRBD1. V shed 8 bases and J 6 bases; nucleotides not matched to a gene: 11. CDR3 size: 14 residues. As DNA, the CDR3 is TGTGCCAGCTCGGATTCAGGGGGCCAGCAGACCCAGTACTTC. Protein sequence: CASSDSGGQQTQYF.

The chain carries TRBV19 and TRBJ2-7; D unresolved. The CDR3 spans 15 residues. Trimming took off 6 bases at V and 2 bases at J, with 17 bases between the two ends. The germline gives CDR1 LNHDA, CDR2 SQIVND (reference sequence). The DNA of the CDR3 is TGTGCCAGTAGCCTTAGAAACGGTATAACCTACGAGCAGTACTTC. Its translation is CASSLRNGITYEQYF.

This clonotype was found a few times. This rearrangement joins TRBV7-9 to TRBJ1-1; D might be TRBD1 (5 bases). Germline V CDR1 and CDR2: SEHNR, FQNEAQ (reference sequence). The CDR3 contains 12 residues. Between the trimmed V and J ends, which lost 4 bases and 8 bases, there was a span of 11 bases. CDR3 sequence reads: CASSSSGTEAFF. For the CDR3, the DNA is TGTGCCAGCAGCTCGTCCGGGACGGAAGCTTTCTTT.

V and J are TRBV18 and TRBJ2-1; 10 bases map to TRBD2. V lost 10 bases, J lost 7 bases, and 10 bases stayed unmatched. CDR3 length: 14 residues. The germline V gene encodes CDR1 KGHSH and CDR2 LQKENI. The CDR3 region is CATETGTSVNEQFF. The DNA for the CDR3 is TGTGCCACCGAAACCGGGACTAGCGTAAATGAGCAGTTCTTC. Supplemented by reference TRBV18 and TRBJ2-1, the full variable domain reads NAGVMQNPRHLVRRRGQEARLRCSPMKGHSHVYWYRQLPEEGLKFMVYLQKENIIDESGMPKERFSAEFPKEGPSILRIQQVVRGDSAAYFCATETGTSVNEQFFGPGTRLTVL.

The CDR3 spells CASSDGRGPREQYF. CDR3 DNA sequence: TGTGCCAGTAGTGACGGAAGGGGGCCAAGGGAGCAGTACTTC. This sequence joins TRBV19 and TRBJ2-7, with 7 bases identical to TRBD1. The CDR3 extends over 14 amino acids. Per germline, CDR1 LNHDA and CDR2 SQIVND (reference sequence). Trimming took 5 bases from V and 7 from J; bases not matched to a gene: 11.